This T cell receptor beta chain was found in a study of identical twins. Germline V gene sequence: CDR1 SGHTA, CDR2 FQGNSA. The CDR3 sequence is 15 residues long. V lost 4 bases to trimming and J lost 0 bases; unmatched junction nucleotides: 2. This clonotype was counted ten times or more. Using its own MiXCR run on the 5' RACE reads, TCRdb lists one record per CDR3 protein. This table has approximately 250,000 distinct CDR3 sequences, approximately 7.1% appearing once. The same sample was also used in a study of T cells expressing NK-cell markers.

The rearrangement links TRBV7-2 to TRBJ2-1; 8 nucleotides agree with TRBD2. Sequencing was performed on CD8+ T cells sorted from blood. The clonotype originates from a woman between 18 and 30 years old in good health. CDR3 coding DNA: TGTGCCAGCAGCTCACTAGCGGCCTCCTACAATGAGCAGTTCTTC. Translating gives CASSSLAASYNEQFF.